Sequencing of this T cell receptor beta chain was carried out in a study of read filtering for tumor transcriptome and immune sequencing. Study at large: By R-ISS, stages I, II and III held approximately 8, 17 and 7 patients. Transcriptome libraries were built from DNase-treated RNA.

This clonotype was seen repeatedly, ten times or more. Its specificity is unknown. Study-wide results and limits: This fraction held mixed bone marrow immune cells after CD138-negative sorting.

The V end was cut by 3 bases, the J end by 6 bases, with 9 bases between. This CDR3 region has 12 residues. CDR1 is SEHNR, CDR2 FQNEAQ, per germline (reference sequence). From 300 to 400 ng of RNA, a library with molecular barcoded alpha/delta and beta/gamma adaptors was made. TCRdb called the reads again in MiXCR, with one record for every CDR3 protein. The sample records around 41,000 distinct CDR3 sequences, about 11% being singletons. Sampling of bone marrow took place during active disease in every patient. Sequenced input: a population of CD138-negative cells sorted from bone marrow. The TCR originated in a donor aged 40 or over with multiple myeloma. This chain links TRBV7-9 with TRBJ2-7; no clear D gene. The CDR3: CASSFDSSEQYF. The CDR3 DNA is TGTGCCAGCAGCTTCGACTCGAGCGAGCAGTACTTC.